The next 5 T cell receptor beta chains were all read from a single sample in a study of identical twins (dated by TCRdb to about 2016). The library was prepared using 5' RACE. The sequencing machine was an Illumina HiSeq 2000. In-frame beta chains were kept once TCRdb had trimmed the public reads at Q25 with fastp and called clones with MiXCR. Every CDR3 protein is listed once, alongside the most common genes and DNA of its rows. This sample has 1.5 million to 2 million distinct CDR3 sequences in its table, and around 33% of those were observed once. About 0.25% of the sample is in the top ten clones. Sequences were obtained from cord blood. The source of these receptors is a newborn girl in good health.

The rearrangement links TRBV4-1 to TRBJ2-3, with D uncertain. This CDR3 contains 15 residues. Germline values: CDR1 MGHRA, CDR2 YSYEKL. Between the trimmed V and J ends, which lost 1 base and 2 bases, there was a span of 10 bases. CDR3 in amino acids: CASSQVYAATDTQYF. CDR3 coding DNA: TGCGCCAGCAGCCAAGTTTACGCGGCCACAGATACGCAGTATTTT.

This clonotype was observed a handful of times. The chain joins TRBV9 to TRBJ1-2, with TRBD1 matching over 7 bases. The CDR3 totals 15 residues. The germline V gene has CDR1 SGDLS and CDR2 YYNGEE. The V segment lost 0 bases and the J segment 5 bases; nucleotides outside the gene matches: 7. CDR3 sequence (DNA): TGTGCCAGCAGCGTAGAGGACAGGAATCCATATGGCTACACCTTC. It yields the protein CASSVEDRNPYGYTF.

The V call is TRBV20-1, the J call TRBJ1-1, with 7 nucleotides matching TRBD1. The CDR3 consists of 16 residues. Germline assignment: CDR1 DFQATT and CDR2 SNEGSKA (reference sequence). Unmatched junction bases numbered 10, after V lost 0 bases and J lost 3 bases. The CDR3 reads CSARDQQGTWDTEAFF. Here the CDR3 DNA reads TGCAGTGCTAGAGATCAACAGGGGACATGGGACACTGAAGCTTTCTTT.

In its sample, this clonotype was seen a few times. The genes are TRBV20-1 and TRBJ2-7; TRBD2 aligns across 12 bases. V trimming: 7 bases; J trimming: 0 bases; junction bases outside the gene matches: 4. Germline CDR1 DFQATT, CDR2 SNEGSKA (reference sequence). The length of the CDR3 is 14 residues. This chain's CDR3 is CSVTSGGSSYEQYF. DNA for the CDR3: TGCAGTGTTACTAGCGGGGGGAGCTCCTACGAGCAGTACTTC.

The chain is built from TRBV6-4 and TRBJ2-3; no definite D call. V was shortened by 10 bases and J by 1 base, with 15 bases between the two germline ends. CDR1 is MRHNA, CDR2 SNTAGT, per germline. This CDR3 has 14 residues. The CDR3 spells CATPWAVRTDTQYF. CDR3 nucleotide sequence: TGTGCCACCCCATGGGCGGTCCGCACAGATACGCAGTATTTT.